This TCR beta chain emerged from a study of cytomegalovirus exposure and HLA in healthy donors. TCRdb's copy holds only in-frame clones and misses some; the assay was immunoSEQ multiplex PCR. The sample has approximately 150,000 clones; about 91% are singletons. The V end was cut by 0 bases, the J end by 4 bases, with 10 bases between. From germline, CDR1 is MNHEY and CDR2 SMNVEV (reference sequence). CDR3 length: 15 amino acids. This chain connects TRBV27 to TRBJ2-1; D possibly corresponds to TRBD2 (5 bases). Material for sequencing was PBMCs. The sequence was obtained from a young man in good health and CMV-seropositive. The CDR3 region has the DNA TGTGCCAGCAGTTTATCCCCGTCGGGATACAATGAGCAGTTCTTC. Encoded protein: CASSLSPSGYNEQFF.